This T cell receptor beta chain was identified during a study of cytomegalovirus exposure and HLA in healthy donors. PCR was performed using 60 Vbeta and 13 Jbeta primers. Libraries were prepared by immunoSEQ multiplex PCR; TCRdb keeps only in-frame clonotypes and omits some of them. The sample holds roughly 61,000 clones, 80% seen once. Study-level points and caveats: Presence/absence analyses assumed roughly uniform sequencing depth across donors. Diagnosis of cytomegalovirus status made by the classifier reportedly showed high specificity and sensitivity.

For this clone: Its specificity is unknown.

The clonotype originates from a male donor in good health and CMV-seronegative. The material sequenced was PBMCs.

The CDR3 region is CASSLGTGSWYEQYF. CDR3 DNA sequence: TGTGCCAGCAGCTTGGGAACAGGGAGTTGGTACGAGCAGTACTTC. The chain has TRBV5-8 and TRBJ2-7; a weak D match, TRBD1 (6 bases). There are 15 residues in the CDR3. Germline CDR1 SGHTS, CDR2 YDEGEE. Trimming stripped 0 bases from V and 4 bases from J, with 14 bases between.